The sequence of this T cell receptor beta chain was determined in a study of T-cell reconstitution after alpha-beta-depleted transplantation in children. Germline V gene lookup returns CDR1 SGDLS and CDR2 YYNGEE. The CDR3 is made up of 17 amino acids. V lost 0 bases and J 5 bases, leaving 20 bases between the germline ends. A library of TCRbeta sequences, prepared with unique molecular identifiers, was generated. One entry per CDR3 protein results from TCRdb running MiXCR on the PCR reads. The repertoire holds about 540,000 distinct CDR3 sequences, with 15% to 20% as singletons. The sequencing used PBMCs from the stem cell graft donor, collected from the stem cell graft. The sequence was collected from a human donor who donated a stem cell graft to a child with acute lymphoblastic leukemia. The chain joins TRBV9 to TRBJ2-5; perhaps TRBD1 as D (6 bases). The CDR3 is CASSVGGIPTGLETQYF. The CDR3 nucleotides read TGTGCCAGCAGCGTAGGGGGGATCCCAACAGGGTTGGAGACCCAGTACTTC.